This record looks at one TCR beta chain sequence and its context. As yet, its antigen is unknown. This record belongs to a study of T-cell memory formation after mild COVID-19. General study findings and limits: Clones shrinking from day 15 to 85 showed even CD4/CD8 mixes; later expanders tilted CD4+. Detection of some responders pre-infection suggested pre-existing cross-reactive memory T cells participated.

TCRdb recomputed calls from the 5' RACE reads with MiXCR, one row per CDR3 protein. The sample contains about 45,000 distinct CDR3 sequences, more than 7% of which appear only once. The clonotype was recovered from a man between 18 and 35 years old who had mild COVID-19 (a few samples of this study predate the infection). Cell type and time point are not known. The sequenced sample was PBMCs or a T cell subset sorted from them (not recorded which).

DNA of the CDR3: TGCAGTGCTGCCGGGACAGGGGATCCCAATGAGCAGTTCTTC. Residues: CSAAGTGDPNEQFF. The gene calls are TRBV20-1 and TRBJ2-1; TRBD1 matches at 10 bases. V was pared by 5 bases and J by 6 bases, with 7 bases of the junction left unmatched. The CDR3 is 14 amino acids. CDR1 is DFQATT, CDR2 SNEGSKA, per germline (reference sequence).